The 5 T cell receptor beta chains in this list originate from one sample, sequenced in a study of cytomegalovirus exposure and HLA in healthy donors. PCR amplification relied on 60 Vbeta primers (plus 13 Jbeta primers). This table comes from immunoSEQ multiplex PCR, and its TCRdb copy is limited to in-frame clones, with some not included. The data hold roughly 220,000 clones, with 70% observed a single time. Sequencing was carried out using PBMCs. The receptor set was obtained from a man aged 40-49 years in good health and CMV-seropositive.

The sample holds a few counts of this clone. The CDR3 sequence: CASNDLAGATGELFF. The CDR3 DNA reads TGTGCCAGCAACGACCTAGCGGGGGCGACCGGGGAGCTGTTTTTT. The V and J genes are TRBV14 and TRBJ2-2; 10 bases match TRBD2. V lost 7 bases and J lost 5; bases outside the gene matches: 7. The CDR3 covers 15 residues. Germline V gives CDR1 SGHDN, CDR2 FVKESK.

The genes are TRBV27 and TRBJ2-2, with TRBD2 as a possible D gene (6 bases). V shed 4 bases and J shed 5 bases, with 14 bases lying between them. CDR1 MNHEY and CDR2 SMNVEV come from the germline V gene (reference sequence). The CDR3 totals 15 residues. CDR3 protein: CASSSIPRGTGELFF. CDR3 in DNA: TGTGCCAGCAGTTCCATTCCTCGGGGGACCGGGGAGCTGTTTTTT.

The CDR3 sequence is CASSPDEVELFF. As DNA, the CDR3 is TGCGCCAGCAGCCCTGATGAGGTGGAGCTGTTTTTT. V is TRBV4-1 and J is TRBJ2-2; D is undetermined. The V end lost 4 bases, the J end lost 10 bases, and 10 bases lay between the germline ends. The CDR3 is 12 residues long. Germline values: CDR1 MGHRA, CDR2 YSYEKL.

This clone has only a few counts. The likely explanation is a read error, given a far larger clone one base away. At the DNA level, this CDR3 is encoded by other sequences in the same sample as well. J is TRBJ2-1 and V is TRBV7-9; 8 bases align to TRBD2. CDR1 SEHNR and CDR2 FQNEAQ come from the germline V gene (reference sequence). The CDR3 is made up of 16 amino acids. CDR3 amino acids: CASSLEYGTRPYEQFF. The CDR3 DNA reads TGTGCTAGCAGCTTAGAGTATGGGACTAGACCGTATGAGCAGTTCTTC.

The V call is TRBV6-1, the J call TRBJ1-5, with a weak D call TRBD1 (5 bases). CDR1 and CDR2 from the germline V gene are MNHNS and SASEGT. The CDR3 covers 16 residues. V gave up 0 bases and J gave up 1 base, with 10 bases separating them. CDR3 sequence: CASSEAWTLSNQPQHF. CDR3 nucleotide sequence: TGTGCCAGCAGTGAAGCTTGGACACTGAGCAATCAGCCCCAGCATTTT.